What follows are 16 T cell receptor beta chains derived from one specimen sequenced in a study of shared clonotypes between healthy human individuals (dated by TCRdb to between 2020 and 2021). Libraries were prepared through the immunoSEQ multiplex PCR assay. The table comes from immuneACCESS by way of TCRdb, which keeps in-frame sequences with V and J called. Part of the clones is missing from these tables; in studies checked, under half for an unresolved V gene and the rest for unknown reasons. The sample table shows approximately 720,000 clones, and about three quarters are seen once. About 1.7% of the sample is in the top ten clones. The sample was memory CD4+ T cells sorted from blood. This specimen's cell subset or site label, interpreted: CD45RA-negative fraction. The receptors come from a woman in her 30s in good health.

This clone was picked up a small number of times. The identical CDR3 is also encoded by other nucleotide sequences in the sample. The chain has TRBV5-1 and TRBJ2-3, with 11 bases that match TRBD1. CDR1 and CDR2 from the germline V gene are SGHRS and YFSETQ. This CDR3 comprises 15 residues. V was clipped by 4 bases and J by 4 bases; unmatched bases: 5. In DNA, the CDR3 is TGCGCCAGCAGCCAGGGACAGGGGGTCTCAGATACGCAGTATTTT. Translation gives CASSQGQGVSDTQYF.

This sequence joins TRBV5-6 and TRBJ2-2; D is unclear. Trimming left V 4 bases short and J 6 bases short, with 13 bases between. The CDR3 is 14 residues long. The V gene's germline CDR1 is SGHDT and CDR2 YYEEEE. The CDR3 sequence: CASSQDLPAGELFF. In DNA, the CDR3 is TGTGCCAGCAGCCAAGATCTCCCAGCCGGGGAGCTGTTTTTT.

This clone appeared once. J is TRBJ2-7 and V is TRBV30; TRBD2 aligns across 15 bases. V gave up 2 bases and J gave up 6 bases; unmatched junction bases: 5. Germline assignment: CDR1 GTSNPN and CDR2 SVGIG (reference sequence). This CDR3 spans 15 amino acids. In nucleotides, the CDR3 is TGTGCCTGGAGTAGGACTAGCGGGAGGGCTGGCGAGCAGTACTTC. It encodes CAWSRTSGRAGEQYF.

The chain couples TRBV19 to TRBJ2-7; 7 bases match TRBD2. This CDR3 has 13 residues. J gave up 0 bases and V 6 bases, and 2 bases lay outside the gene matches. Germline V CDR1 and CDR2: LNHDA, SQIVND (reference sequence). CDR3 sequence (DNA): TGTGCCAGTAGGGGGAGGGACTCCTACGAGCAGTACTTC. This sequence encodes CASRGRDSYEQYF.

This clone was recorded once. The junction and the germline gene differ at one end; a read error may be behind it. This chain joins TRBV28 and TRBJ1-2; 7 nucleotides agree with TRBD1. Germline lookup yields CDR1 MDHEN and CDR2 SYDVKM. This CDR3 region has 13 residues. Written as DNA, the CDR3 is TGTGTCAGCTTAAGGACAGGAGGCTATGGCTACACCTTC. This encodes CVSLRTGGYGYTF.

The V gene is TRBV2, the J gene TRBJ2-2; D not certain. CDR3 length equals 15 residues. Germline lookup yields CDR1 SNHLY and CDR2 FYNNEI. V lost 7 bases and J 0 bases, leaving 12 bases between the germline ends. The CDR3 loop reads CASTPRYANTGELFF. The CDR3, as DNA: TGTGCCAGCACCCCCAGATACGCGAACACCGGGGAGCTGTTTTTT. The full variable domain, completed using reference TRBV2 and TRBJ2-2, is EPEVTQTPSHQVTQMGQEVILRCVPISNHLYFYWYRQILGQKVEFLVSFYNNEISEKSEIFDDQFSVERPDGSNFTLKIRSTKLEDSAMYFCASTPRYANTGELFFGEGSRLTVL.

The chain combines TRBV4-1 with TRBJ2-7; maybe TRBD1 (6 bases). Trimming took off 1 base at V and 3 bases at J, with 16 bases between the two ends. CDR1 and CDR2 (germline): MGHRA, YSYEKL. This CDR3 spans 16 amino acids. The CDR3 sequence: CASSQGPGTQDYEQYF. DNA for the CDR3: TGCGCCAGCAGCCAAGGACCCGGGACACAGGACTACGAGCAGTACTTC.

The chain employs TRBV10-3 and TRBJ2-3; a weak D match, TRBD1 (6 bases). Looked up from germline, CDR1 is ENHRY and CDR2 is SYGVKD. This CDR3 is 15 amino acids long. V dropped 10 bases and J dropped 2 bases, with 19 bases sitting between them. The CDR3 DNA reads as TGTGCCACCGACGCTACGGGACAACTCACAGATACGCAGTATTTT. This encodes CATDATGQLTDTQYF.

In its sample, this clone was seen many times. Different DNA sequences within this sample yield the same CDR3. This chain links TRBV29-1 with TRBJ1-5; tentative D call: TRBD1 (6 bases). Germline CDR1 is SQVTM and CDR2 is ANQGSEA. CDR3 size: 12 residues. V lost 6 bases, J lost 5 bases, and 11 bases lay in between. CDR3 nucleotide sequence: TGCAGCGTCCGGGACACGGATCAGCCCCAGCATTTT. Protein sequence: CSVRDTDQPQHF. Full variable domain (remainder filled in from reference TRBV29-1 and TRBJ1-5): SAVISQKPSRDICQRGTSLTIQCQVDSQVTMMFWYRQQPGQSLTLIATANQGSEATYESGFVIDKFPISRPNLTFSTLTVSNMSPEDSSIYLCSVRDTDQPQHFGDGTRLSIL.

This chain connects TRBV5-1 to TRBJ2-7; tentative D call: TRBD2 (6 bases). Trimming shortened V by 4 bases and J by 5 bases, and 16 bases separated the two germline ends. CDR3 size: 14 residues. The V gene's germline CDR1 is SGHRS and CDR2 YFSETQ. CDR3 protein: CASSGGTEHNEQYF. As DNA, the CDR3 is TGCGCCAGCAGCGGGGGGACGGAACACAACGAGCAGTACTTC.

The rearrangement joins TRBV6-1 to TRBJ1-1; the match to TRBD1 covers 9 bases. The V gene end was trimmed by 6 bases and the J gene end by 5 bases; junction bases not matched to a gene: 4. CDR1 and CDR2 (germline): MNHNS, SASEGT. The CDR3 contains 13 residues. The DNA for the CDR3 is TGTGCCAGCAGGAAGGACAGGGGAACTGAAGCTTTCTTT. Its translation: CASRKDRGTEAFF.

CDR3 coding DNA: TGTGCCAGCAGCTCCCAGACAGGTACCGCTTCACCCCTCCACTTT. It codes for CASSSQTGTASPLHF. This chain connects TRBV11-2 to TRBJ1-6; perhaps TRBD1 as D (6 bases). The CDR3 spans 15 residues. Trimming removed 4 bases at V and 9 bases at J, with 16 bases between. Germline CDR1 SGHAT, CDR2 FQNNGV.

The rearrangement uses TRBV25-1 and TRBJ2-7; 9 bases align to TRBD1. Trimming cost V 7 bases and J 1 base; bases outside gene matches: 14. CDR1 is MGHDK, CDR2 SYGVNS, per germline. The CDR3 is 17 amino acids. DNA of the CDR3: TGTGCCAGCACCGCAAAGAGGGGGACAGGGTTATCCTACGAGCAGTACTTC. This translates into CASTAKRGTGLSYEQYF.

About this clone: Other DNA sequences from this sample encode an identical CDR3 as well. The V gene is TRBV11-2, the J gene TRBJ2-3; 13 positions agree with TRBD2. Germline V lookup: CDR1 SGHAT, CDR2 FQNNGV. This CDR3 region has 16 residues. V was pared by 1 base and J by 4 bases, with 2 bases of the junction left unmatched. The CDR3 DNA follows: TGTGCCAGCAGCTTAGGGACTAGCGGGAGTTCAGATACGCAGTATTTT. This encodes CASSLGTSGSSDTQYF.

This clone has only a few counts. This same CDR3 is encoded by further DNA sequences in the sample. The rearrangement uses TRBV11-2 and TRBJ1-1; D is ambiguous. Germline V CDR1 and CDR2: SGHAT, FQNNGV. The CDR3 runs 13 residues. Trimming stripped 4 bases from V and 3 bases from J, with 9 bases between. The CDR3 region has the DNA TGTGCCAGCAGCTCTCAACGGGACACTGAAGCTTTCTTT. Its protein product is CASSSQRDTEAFF.

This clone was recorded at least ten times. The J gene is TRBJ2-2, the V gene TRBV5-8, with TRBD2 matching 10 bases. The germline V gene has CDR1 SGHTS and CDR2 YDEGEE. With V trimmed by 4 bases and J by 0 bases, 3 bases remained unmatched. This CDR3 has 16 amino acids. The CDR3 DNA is TGTGCCAGCAGCCCCGGGACTAGCGCGAACACCGGGGAGCTGTTTTTT. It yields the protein CASSPGTSANTGELFF.